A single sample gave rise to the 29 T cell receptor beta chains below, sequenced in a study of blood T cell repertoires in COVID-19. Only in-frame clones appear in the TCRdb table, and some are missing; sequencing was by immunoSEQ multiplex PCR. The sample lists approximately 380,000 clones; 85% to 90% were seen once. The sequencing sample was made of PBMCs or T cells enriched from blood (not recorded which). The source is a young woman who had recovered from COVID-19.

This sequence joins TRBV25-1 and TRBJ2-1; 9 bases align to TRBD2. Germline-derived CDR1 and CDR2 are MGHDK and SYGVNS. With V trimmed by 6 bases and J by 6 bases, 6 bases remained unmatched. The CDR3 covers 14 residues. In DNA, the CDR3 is TGTGCCAGCAGGGCGGGGGGGCCATCCAATGAGCAGTTCTTC. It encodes CASRAGGPSNEQFF.

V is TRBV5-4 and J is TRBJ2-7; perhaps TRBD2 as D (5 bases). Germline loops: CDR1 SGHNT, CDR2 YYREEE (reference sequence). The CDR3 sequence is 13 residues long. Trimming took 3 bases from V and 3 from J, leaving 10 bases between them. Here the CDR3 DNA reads TGTGCCAGCAGCTCCCCGGGGTACTACGAGCAGTACTTC. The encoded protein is CASSSPGYYEQYF.

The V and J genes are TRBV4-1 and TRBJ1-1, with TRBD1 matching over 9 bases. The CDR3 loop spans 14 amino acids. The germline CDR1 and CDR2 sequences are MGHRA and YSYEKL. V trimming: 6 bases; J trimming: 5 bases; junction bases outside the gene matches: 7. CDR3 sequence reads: CASRWGTGSTEAFF. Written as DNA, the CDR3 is TGCGCCAGCAGATGGGGGACAGGGAGTACTGAAGCTTTCTTT.

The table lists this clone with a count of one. This CDR3 is CASSHGREYEQYF. CDR3 coding DNA: TGCGCCAGCAGCCATGGGAGGGAGTACGAGCAGTACTTC. The rearrangement joins TRBV4-1 to TRBJ2-7, with 7 bases identical to TRBD2. Trimming at V came to 3 bases and at J to 4 bases, leaving 3 bases not matched to a gene. The CDR3 spans 13 residues. Germline V gives CDR1 MGHRA, CDR2 YSYEKL.

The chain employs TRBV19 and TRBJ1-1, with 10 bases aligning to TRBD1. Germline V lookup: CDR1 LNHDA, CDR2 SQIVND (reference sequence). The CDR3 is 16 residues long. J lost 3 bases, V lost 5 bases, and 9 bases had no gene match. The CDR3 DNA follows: TGTGCCAGTAGTTCCTGGACAGGGGGTACGGACACTGAAGCTTTCTTT. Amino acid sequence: CASSSWTGGTDTEAFF.

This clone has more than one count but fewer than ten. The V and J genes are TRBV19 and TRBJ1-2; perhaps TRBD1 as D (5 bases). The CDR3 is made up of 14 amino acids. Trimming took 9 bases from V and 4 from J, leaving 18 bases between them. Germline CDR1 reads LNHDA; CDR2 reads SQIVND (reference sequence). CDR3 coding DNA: TGTGCCAGCTCCGAATCAGGGAATCCCTATGGCTACACCTTC. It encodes CASSESGNPYGYTF.

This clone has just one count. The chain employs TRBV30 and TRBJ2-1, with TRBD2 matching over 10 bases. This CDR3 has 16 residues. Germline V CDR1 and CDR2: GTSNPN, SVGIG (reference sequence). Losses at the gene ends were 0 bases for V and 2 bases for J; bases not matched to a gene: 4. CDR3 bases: TGTGCCTGGAGTGTACTGAGCGGGGGGGCCTACAATGAGCAGTTCTTC. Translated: CAWSVLSGGAYNEQFF.

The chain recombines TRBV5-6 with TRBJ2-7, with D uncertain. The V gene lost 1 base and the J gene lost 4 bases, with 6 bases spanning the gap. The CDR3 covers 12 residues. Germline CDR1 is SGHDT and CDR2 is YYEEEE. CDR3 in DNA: TGTGCCAGCAGCTTGAATCGGTACGAGCAGTACTTC. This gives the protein CASSLNRYEQYF. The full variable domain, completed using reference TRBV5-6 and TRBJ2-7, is DAGVTQSPTHLIKTRGQQVTLRCSPKSGHDTVSWYQQALGQGPQFIFQYYEEEERQRGNFPDRFSGHQFPNYSSELNVNALLLGDSALYLCASSLNRYEQYFGPGTRLTVT.

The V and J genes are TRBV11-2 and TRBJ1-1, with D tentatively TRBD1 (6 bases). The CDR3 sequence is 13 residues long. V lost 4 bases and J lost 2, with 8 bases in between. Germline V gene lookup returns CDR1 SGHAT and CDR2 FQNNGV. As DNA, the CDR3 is TGTGCCAGCAGCTCGGACAGAAACACTGAAGCTTTCTTT. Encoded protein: CASSSDRNTEAFF.

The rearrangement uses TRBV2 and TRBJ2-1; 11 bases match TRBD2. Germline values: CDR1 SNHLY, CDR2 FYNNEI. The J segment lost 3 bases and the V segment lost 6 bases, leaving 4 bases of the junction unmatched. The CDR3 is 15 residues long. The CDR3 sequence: CASRSGLADYNEQFF. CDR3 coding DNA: TGTGCCAGCAGGTCGGGACTAGCGGACTACAATGAGCAGTTCTTC.

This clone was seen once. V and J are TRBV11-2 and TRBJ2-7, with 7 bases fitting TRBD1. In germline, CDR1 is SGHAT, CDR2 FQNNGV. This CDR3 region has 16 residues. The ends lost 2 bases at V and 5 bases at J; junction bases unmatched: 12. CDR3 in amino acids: CASSLSATGWLDEQYF. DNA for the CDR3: TGTGCCAGCAGCTTATCTGCGACAGGGTGGTTGGACGAGCAGTACTTC. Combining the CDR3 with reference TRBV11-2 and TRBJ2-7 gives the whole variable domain EAGVAQSPRYKIIEKRQSVAFWCNPISGHATLYWYQQILGQGPKLLIQFQNNGVVDDSQLPKDRFSAERLKGVDSTLKIQPAKLEDSAVYLCASSLSATGWLDEQYFGPGTRLTVT.

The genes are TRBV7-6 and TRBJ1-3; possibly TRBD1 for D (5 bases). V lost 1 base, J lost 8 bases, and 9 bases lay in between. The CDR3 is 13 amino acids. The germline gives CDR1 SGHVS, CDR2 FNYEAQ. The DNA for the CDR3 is TGTGCCAGCAGCTTAGATGGAGGGGACACCATATATTTT. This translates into CASSLDGGDTIYF. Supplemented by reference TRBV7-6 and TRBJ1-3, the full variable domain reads GAGVSQSPRYKVTKRGQDVALRCDPISGHVSLYWYRQALGQGPEFLTYFNYEAQQDKSGLPNDRFSAERPEGSISTLTIQRTEQRDSAMYRCASSLDGGDTIYFGEGSWLTVV.

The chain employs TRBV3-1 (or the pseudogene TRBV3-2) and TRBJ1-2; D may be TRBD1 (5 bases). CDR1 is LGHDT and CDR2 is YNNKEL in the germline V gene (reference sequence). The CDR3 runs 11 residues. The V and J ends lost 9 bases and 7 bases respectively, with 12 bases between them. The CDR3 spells CASSGTPGYTF. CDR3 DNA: TGTGCCAGTTCCGGGACTCCTGGCTACACCTTC.

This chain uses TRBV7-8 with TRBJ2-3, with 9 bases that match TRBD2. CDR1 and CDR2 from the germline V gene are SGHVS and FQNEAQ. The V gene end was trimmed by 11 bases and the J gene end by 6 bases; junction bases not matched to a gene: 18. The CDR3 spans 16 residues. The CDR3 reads CASRPPLAGGPDTQYF. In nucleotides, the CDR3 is TGTGCCTCCCGCCCCCCACTAGCGGGTGGACCTGATACGCAGTATTTT.

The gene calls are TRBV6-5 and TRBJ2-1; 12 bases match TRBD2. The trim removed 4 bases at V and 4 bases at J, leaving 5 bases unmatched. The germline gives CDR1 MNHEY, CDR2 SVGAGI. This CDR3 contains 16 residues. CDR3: CASSFTSGGTYNEQFF. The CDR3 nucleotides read TGTGCCAGCAGTTTTACTAGCGGGGGGACGTACAATGAGCAGTTCTTC.

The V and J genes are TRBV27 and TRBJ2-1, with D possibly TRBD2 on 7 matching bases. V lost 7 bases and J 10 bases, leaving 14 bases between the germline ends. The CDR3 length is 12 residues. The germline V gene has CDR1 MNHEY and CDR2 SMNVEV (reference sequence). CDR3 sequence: CASTEGGREQFF. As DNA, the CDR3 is TGTGCCAGCACCGAGGGGGGGCGAGAGCAGTTCTTC.

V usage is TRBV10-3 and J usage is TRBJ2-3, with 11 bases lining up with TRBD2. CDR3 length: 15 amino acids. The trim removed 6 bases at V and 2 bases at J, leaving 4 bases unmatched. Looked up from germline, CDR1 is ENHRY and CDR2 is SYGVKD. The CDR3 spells CAIRSSGGYTDTQYF. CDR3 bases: TGTGCCATCAGGTCTAGCGGGGGGTACACAGATACGCAGTATTTT.

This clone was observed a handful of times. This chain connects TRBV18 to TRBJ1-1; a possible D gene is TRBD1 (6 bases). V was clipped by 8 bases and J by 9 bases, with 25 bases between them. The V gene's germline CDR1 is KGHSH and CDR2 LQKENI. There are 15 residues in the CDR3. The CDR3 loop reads CASEPPGQLSQQAFF. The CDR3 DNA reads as TGTGCCAGCGAACCCCCTGGACAGCTTTCCCAACAAGCTTTCTTT.

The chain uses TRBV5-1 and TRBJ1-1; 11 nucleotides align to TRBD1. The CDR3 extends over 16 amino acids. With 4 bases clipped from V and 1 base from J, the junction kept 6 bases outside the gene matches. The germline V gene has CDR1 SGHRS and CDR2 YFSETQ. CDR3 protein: CASSPDRGLGNTEAFF. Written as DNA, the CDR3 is TGCGCCAGCAGCCCGGACAGGGGGCTGGGGAACACTGAAGCTTTCTTT.

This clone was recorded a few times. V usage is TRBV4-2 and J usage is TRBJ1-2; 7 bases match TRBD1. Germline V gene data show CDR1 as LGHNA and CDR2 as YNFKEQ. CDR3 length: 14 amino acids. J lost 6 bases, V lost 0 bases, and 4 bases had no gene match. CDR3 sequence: CASSQEGGVNGYTF. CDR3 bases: TGTGCCAGCAGCCAAGAAGGGGGCGTGAATGGCTACACCTTC.

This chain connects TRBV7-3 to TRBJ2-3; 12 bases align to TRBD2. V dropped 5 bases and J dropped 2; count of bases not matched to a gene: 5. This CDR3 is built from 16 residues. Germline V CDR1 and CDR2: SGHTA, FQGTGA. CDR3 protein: CASSATSGGVTDTQYF. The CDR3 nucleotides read TGTGCCAGCAGCGCGACTAGCGGGGGAGTCACAGATACGCAGTATTTT.

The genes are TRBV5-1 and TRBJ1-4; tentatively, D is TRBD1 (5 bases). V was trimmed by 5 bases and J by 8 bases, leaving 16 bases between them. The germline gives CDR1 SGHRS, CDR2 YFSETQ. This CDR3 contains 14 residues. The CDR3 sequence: CASSSSAGGEKLFF. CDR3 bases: TGCGCCAGCAGTTCCTCGGCGGGGGGGGAAAAACTGTTTTTT.

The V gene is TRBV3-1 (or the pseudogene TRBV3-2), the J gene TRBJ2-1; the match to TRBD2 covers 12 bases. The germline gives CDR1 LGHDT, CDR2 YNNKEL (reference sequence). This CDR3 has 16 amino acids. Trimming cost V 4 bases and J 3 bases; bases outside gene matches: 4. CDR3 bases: TGTGCCAGCAGCCCACGGACTAGCGGGGACTACAATGAGCAGTTCTTC. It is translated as CASSPRTSGDYNEQFF.

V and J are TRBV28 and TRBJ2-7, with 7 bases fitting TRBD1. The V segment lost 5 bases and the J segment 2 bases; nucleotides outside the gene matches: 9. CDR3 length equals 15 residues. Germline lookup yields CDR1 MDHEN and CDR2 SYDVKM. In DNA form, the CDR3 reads TGTGCCAGCAGTCCATCACGGGACAGTCCCTACGAGCAGTACTTC. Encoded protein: CASSPSRDSPYEQYF. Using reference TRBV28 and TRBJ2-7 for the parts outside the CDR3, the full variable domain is DVKVTQSSRYLVKRTGEKVFLECVQDMDHENMFWYRQDPGLGLRLIYFSYDVKMKEKGDIPEGYSVSREKKERFSLILESASTNQTSMYLCASSPSRDSPYEQYFGPGTRLTVT.

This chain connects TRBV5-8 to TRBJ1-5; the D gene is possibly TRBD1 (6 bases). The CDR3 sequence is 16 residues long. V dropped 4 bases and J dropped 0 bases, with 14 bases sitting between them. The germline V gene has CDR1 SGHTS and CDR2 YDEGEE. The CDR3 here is CASSADSMYSNQPQHF. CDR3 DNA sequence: TGTGCCAGCAGCGCGGACAGCATGTATAGCAATCAGCCCCAGCATTTT.

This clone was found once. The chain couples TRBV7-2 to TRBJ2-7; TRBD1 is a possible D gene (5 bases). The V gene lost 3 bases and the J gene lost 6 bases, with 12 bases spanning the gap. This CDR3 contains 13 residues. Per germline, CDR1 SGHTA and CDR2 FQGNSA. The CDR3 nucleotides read TGTGCCAGCAGCTTGGGGCAGGCTGGCGAGCAGTACTTC. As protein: CASSLGQAGEQYF.

The CDR3 DNA follows: TGTGCCAGCAGTTTCAGGGGGCCCTCCTACGAGCAGTACTTC. Protein: CASSFRGPSYEQYF. This chain uses TRBV28 with TRBJ2-7; 8 nucleotides agree with TRBD1. The V gene's germline CDR1 is MDHEN and CDR2 SYDVKM. CDR3 length: 14 amino acids. Germline trimming cut 3 bases from V and 0 bases from J; bases unmatched to any gene: 1. Supplemented by reference TRBV28 and TRBJ2-7, the full variable domain reads DVKVTQSSRYLVKRTGEKVFLECVQDMDHENMFWYRQDPGLGLRLIYFSYDVKMKEKGDIPEGYSVSREKKERFSLILESASTNQTSMYLCASSFRGPSYEQYFGPGTRLTVT.

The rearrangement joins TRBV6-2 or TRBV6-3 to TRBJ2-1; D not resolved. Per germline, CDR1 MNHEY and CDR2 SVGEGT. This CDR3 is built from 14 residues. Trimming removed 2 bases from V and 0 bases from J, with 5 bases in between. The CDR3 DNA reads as TGTGCCAGCAGTTACCAGGACTCCTACAATGAGCAGTTCTTC. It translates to CASSYQDSYNEQFF.

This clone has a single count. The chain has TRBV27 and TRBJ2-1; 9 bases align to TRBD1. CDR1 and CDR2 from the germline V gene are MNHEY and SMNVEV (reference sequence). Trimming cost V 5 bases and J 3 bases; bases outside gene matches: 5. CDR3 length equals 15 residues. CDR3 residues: CASSPGQGSYNEQFF. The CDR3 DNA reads TGTGCCAGCAGTCCTGGACAGGGGAGCTACAATGAGCAGTTCTTC.